The T cell receptor beta chain described here comes from a study of cytomegalovirus exposure and HLA in healthy donors. Primers for the PCR totalled 60 Vbeta and 13 Jbeta. The data were produced by immunoSEQ multiplex PCR, yet TCRdb's version contains in-frame clones alone and is incomplete. The table includes roughly 86,000 clones, 70% to 85% detected once. Trimming took 0 bases from V and 0 from J; bases not matched to a gene: 1. The CDR3 extends over 16 amino acids. The germline gives CDR1 SGHRS, CDR2 YFSETQ. The V call is TRBV5-1, the J call TRBJ1-5, with 9 positions matching TRBD1. The clonotype was recovered from a man in his sixties in good health and CMV-seronegative. Source material: PBMCs. CDR3 region: CASSLGDRDSNQPQHF. In nucleotides, the CDR3 is TGCGCCAGCAGCTTGGGGGACAGGGATAGCAATCAGCCCCAGCATTTT.